The clone carrying this TCR beta chain was counted only a few times. Its specificity is not known. The record originates from a study of T-cell memory formation after mild COVID-19. CDR3 size: 15 residues. Trimming at V came to 6 bases and at J to 3 bases, leaving 10 bases not matched to a gene. Study outcomes and limitations: Clones that shrank (day 15 to 85) were balanced CD4/CD8, whereas later expanders leaned CD4+. Among contracting clones, CD4+ were mainly CM/EM and CD8+ enriched in EMRA.

TCRdb passed the 5' RACE reads through MiXCR, listing each CDR3 protein once. The sample yields roughly 190,000 distinct CDR3 sequences, 27% seen once. The material sequenced was PBMCs or a T cell subset sorted from them (not recorded which). This TCR was sampled from an adult woman who had mild COVID-19 (a few samples of this study predate the infection). Cell type and time point are not known. This sequence joins TRBV12-3 or TRBV12-4 and TRBJ2-7; 8 nucleotides align to TRBD1. The CDR3 is CASRATRTGFYEQYF. CDR3 in DNA: TGTGCCAGCAGGGCTACCCGGACAGGGTTCTACGAGCAGTACTTC.